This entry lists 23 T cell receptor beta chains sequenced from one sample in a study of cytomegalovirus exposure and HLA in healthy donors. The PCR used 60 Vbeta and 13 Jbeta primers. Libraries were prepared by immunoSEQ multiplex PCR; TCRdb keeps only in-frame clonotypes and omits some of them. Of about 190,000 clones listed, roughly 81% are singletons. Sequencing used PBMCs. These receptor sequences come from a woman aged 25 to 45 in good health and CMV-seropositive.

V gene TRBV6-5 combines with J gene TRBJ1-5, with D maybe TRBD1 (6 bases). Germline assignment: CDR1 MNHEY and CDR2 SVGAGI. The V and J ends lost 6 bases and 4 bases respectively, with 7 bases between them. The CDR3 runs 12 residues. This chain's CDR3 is CASRQGNQPQHF. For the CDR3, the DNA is TGTGCCAGCAGACAGGGAAATCAGCCCCAGCATTTT.

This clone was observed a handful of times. The CDR3 bases are TGTGCCAGCAGGGACGACAGGGTAGGGTCCTACAATGAGCAGTTCTTC. It is translated as CASRDDRVGSYNEQFF. V usage is TRBV2 and J usage is TRBJ2-1; TRBD1 matches at 7 bases. In germline, CDR1 is SNHLY, CDR2 FYNNEI. V shed 6 bases, J shed 1 base, and the junction held 9 bases outside the gene matches. This CDR3 spans 16 amino acids. Combining the CDR3 with reference TRBV2 and TRBJ2-1 gives the whole variable domain EPEVTQTPSHQVTQMGQEVILRCVPISNHLYFYWYRQILGQKVEFLVSFYNNEISEKSEIFDDQFSVERPDGSNFTLKIRSTKLEDSAMYFCASRDDRVGSYNEQFFGPGTRLTVL.

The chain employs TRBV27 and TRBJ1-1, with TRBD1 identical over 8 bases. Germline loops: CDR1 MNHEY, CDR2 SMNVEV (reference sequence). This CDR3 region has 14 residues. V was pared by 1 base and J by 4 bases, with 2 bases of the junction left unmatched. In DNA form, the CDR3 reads TGTGCCAGCAGTTTATTCGGACAGGGCACTGAAGCTTTCTTT. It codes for CASSLFGQGTEAFF.

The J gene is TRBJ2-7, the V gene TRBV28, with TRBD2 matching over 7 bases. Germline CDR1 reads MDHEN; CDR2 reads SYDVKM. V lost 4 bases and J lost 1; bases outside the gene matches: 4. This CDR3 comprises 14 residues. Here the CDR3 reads CASSSGGLSYEQYF. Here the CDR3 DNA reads TGTGCCAGCAGTTCGGGGGGATTATCCTACGAGCAGTACTTC.

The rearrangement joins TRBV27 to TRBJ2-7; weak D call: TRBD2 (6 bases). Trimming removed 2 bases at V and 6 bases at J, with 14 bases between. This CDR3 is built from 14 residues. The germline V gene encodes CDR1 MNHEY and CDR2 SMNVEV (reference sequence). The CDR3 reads CASSLAGSNGEQYF. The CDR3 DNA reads TGTGCCAGCAGTTTAGCGGGATCCAATGGCGAGCAGTACTTC.

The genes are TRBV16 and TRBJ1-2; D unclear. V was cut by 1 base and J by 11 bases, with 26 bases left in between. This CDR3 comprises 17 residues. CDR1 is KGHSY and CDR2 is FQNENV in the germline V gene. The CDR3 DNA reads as TGTGCCAGCAGCCAATGGTTGGCGACAACGAACTCCAGAGGGTACACCTTC. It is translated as CASSQWLATTNSRGYTF.

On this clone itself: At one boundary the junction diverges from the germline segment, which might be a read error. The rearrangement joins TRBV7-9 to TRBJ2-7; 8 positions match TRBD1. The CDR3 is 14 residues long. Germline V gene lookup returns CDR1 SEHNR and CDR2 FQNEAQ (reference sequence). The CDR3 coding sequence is TGTTCCAGCAGCCTGGGACAGGCCCCCTACGAGCAGTACTTC. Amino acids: CSSSLGQAPYEQYF.

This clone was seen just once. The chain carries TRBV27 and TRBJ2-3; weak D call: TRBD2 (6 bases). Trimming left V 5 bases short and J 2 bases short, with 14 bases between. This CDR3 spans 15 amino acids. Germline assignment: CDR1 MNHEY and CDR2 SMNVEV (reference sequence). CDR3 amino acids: CASSPGGLNTDTQYF. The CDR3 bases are TGTGCCAGCAGTCCAGGAGGGCTTAACACAGATACGCAGTATTTT.

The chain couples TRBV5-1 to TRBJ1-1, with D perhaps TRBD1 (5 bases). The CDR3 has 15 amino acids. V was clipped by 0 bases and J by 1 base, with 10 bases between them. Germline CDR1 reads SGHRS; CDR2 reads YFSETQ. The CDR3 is CASSLVRTQNTEAFF. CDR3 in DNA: TGCGCCAGCAGCTTGGTTCGGACACAGAACACTGAAGCTTTCTTT.

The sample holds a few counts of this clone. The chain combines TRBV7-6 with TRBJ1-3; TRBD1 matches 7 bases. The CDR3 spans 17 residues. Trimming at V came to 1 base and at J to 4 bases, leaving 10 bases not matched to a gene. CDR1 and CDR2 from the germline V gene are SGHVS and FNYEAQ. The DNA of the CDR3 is TGTGCCAGCAGCTTAGGGGACAGTACATACTCCGGAAACACCATATATTTT. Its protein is CASSLGDSTYSGNTIYF.

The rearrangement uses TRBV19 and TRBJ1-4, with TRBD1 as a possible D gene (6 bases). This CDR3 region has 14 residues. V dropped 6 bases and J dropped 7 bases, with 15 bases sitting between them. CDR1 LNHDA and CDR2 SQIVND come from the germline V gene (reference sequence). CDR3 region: CASRPSGVTEKLFF. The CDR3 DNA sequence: TGTGCCAGTAGGCCCTCAGGGGTTACTGAAAAACTGTTTTTT.

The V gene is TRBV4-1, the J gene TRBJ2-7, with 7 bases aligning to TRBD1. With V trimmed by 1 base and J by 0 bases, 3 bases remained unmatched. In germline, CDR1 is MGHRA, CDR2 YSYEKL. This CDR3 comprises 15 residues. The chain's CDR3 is CASSQVGDSSYEQYF. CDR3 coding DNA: TGCGCCAGCAGCCAAGTGGGGGACAGCTCCTACGAGCAGTACTTC.

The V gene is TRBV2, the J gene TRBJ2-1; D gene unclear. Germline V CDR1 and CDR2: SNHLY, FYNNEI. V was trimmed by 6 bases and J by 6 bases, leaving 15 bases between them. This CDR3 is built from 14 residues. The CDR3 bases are TGTGCCAGCAGAACTACATCCACCCCCAATGAGCAGTTCTTC. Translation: CASRTTSTPNEQFF.

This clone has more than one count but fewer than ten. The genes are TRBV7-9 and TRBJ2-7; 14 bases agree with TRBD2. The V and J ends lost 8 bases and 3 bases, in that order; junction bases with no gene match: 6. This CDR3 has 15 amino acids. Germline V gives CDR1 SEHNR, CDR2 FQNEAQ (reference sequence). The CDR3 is CASRGTSGSSYEQYF. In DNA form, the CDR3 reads TGTGCCAGCCGAGGGACTAGCGGGAGTAGCTACGAGCAGTACTTC.

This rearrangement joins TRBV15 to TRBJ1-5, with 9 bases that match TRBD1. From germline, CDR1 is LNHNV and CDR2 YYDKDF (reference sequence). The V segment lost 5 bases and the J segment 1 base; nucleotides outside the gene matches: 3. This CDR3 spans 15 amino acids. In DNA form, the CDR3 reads TGTGCCACCAGCGACGGGACAGGGAGCAATCAGCCCCAGCATTTT. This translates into CATSDGTGSNQPQHF.

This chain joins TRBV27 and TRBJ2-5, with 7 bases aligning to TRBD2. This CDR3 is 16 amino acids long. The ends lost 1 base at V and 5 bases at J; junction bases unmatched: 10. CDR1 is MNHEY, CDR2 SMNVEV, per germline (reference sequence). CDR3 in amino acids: CASSLYSGRVEETQYF. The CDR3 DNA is TGTGCCAGCAGTTTATACTCAGGGAGGGTGGAGGAGACCCAGTACTTC.

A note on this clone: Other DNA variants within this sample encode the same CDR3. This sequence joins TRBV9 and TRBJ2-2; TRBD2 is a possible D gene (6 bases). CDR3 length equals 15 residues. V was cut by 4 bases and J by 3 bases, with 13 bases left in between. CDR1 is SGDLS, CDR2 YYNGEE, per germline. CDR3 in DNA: TGTGCCAGCAGCCTCCGGGGGTTAGACACCGGGGAGCTGTTTTTT. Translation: CASSLRGLDTGELFF.

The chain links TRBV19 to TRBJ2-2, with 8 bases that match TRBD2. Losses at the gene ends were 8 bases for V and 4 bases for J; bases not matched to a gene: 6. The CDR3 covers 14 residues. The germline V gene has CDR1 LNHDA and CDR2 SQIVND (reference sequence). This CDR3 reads CASHLAGTTGELFF. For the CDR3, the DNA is TGTGCCAGTCACCTAGCGGGCACCACCGGGGAGCTGTTTTTT.

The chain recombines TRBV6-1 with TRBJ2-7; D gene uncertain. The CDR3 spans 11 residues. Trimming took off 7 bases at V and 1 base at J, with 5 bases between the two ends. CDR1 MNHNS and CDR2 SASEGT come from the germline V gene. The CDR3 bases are TGTGCCAGCACCGAGTCCTACGAGCAGTACTTC. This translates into CASTESYEQYF.

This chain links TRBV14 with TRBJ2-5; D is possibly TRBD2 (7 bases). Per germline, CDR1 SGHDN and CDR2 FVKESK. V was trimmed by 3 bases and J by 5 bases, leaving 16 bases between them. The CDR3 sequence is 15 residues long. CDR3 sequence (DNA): TGTGCCAGCAGCCATAGGGGGGGCTTGAGGGAGACCCAGTACTTC. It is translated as CASSHRGGLRETQYF.

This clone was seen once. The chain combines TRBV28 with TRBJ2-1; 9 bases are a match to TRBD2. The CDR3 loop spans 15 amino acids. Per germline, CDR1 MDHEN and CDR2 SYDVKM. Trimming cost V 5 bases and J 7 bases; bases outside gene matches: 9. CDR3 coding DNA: TGTGCCAGCAGTAAACCTAGCGGGAAAAGGAATGAGCAGTTCTTC. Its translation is CASSKPSGKRNEQFF.

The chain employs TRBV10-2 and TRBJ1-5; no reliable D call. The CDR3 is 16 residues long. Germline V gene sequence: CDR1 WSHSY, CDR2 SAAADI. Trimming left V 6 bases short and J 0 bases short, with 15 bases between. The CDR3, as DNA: TGCGCCAGCAGGATTGCGGGTAGCTATAGCAATCAGCCCCAGCATTTT. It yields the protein CASRIAGSYSNQPQHF.

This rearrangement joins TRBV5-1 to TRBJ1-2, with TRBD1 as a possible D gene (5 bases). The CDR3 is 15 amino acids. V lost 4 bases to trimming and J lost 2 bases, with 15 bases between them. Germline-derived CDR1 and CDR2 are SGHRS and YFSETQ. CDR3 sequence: CASSRWEGTNYGYTF. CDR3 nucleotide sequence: TGCGCCAGCAGCCGCTGGGAGGGGACCAACTATGGCTACACCTTC. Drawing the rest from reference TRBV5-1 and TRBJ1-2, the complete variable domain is KAGVTQTPRYLIKTRGQQVTLSCSPISGHRSVSWYQQTPGQGLQFLFEYFSETQRNKGNFPGRFSGRQFSNSRSEMNVSTLELGDSALYLCASSRWEGTNYGYTFGSGTRLTVV.